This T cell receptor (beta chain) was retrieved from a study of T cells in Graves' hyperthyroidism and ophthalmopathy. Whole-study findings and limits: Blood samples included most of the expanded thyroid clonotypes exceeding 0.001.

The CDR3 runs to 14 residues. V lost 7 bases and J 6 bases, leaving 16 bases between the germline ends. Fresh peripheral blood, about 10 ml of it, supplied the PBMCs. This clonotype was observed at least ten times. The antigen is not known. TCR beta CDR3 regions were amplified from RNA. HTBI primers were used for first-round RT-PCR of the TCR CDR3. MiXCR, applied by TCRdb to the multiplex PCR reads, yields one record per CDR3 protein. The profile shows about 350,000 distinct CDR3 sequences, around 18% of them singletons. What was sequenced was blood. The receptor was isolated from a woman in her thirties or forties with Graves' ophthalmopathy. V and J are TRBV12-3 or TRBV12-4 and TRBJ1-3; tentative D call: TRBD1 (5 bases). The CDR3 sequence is CASIARGIANTIYF. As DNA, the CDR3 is TGTGCCAGCATCGCCCGGGGGATTGCAAACACCATATATTTT.